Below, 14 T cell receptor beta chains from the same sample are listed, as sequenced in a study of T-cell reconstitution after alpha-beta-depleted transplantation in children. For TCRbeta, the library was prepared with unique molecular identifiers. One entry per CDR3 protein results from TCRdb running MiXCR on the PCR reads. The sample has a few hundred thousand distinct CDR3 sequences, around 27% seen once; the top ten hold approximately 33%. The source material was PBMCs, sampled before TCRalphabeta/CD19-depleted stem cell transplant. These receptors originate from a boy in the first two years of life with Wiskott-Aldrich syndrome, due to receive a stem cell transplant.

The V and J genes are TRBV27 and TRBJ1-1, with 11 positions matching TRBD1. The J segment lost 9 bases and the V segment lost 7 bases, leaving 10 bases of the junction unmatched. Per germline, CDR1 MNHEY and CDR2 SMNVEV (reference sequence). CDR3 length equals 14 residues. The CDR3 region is CASKKGDRGLKAFF. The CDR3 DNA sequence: TGTGCCAGCAAGAAAGGGGACAGGGGGTTAAAAGCTTTCTTT.

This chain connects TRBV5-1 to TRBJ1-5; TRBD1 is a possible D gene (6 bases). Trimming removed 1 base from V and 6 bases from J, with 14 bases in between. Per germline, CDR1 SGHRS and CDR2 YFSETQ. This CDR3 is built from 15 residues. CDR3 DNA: TGCGCCAGCAGCTTGAGGGGGGCGCTAGGTCAGCCCCAGCATTTT. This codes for CASSLRGALGQPQHF.

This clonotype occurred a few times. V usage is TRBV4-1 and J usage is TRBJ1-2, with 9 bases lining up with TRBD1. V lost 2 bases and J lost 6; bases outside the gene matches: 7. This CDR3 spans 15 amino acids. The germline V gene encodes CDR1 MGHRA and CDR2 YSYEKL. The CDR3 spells CASSQFGDREHGYTF. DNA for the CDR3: TGCGCCAGCAGCCAATTCGGGGACAGGGAGCATGGCTACACCTTC.

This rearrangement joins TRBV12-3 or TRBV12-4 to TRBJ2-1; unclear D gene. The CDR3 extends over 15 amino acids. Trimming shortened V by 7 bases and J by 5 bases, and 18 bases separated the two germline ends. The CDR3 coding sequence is TGTGCCAGCACCCCGATGCCAGCGAGCAACAATGAGCAGTTCTTC. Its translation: CASTPMPASNNEQFF.

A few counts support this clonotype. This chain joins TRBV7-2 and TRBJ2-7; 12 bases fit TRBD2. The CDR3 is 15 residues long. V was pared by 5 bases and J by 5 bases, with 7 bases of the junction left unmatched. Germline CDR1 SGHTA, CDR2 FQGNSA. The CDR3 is CASSATSGRRDEQYF. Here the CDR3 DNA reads TGTGCCAGCAGCGCTACTAGCGGGAGGCGGGACGAGCAGTACTTC.

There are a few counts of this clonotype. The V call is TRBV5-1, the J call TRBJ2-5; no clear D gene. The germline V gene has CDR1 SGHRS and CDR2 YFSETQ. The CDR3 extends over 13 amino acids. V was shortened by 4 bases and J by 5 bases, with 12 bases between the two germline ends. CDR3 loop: CASSPSPGETQYF. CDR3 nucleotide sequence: TGCGCCAGCAGCCCCTCACCCGGGGAGACCCAGTACTTC. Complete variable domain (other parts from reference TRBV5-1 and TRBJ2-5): KAGVTQTPRYLIKTRGQQVTLSCSPISGHRSVSWYQQTPGQGLQFLFEYFSETQRNKGNFPGRFSGRQFSNSRSEMNVSTLELGDSALYLCASSPSPGETQYFGPGTRLLVL.

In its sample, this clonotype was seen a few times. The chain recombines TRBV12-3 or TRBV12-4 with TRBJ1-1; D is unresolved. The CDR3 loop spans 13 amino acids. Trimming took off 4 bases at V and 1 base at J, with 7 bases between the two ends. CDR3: CASSSLANTEAFF. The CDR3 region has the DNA TGTGCCAGCAGTTCCCTCGCGAACACTGAAGCTTTCTTT.

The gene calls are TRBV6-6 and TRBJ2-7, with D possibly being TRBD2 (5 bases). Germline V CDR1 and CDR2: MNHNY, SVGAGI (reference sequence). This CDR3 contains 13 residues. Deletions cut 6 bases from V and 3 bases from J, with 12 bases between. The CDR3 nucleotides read TGTGCCAGCAGCCCTGGCGGGTTCTACGAGCAGTACTTC. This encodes CASSPGGFYEQYF.

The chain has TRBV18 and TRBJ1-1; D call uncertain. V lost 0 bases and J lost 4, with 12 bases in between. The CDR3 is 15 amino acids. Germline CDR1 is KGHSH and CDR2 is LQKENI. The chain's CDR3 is CASSPPKGSGTEAFF. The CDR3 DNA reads TGTGCCAGCTCACCACCTAAGGGTTCTGGCACTGAAGCTTTCTTT.

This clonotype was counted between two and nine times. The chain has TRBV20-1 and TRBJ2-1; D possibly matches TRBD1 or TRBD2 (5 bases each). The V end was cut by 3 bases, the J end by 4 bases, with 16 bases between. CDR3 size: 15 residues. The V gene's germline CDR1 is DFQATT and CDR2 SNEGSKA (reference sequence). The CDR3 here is CSARDGRDGYNEQFF. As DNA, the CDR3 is TGCAGTGCTAGGGACGGCCGGGACGGATACAATGAGCAGTTCTTC.

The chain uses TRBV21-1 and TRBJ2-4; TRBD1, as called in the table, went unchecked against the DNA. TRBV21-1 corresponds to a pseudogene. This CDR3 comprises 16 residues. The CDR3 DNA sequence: TGTGCCAGCAGCAAACGAGGACAGAAAGCCAAAAACATTCAGTACTTC. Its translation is CASSKRGQKAKNIQYF.

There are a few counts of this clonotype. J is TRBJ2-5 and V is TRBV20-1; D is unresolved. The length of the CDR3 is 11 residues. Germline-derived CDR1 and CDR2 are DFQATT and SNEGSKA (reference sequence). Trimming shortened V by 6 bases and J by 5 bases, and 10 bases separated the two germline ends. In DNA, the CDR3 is TGCAGTGCGACACCAGGCGAGACCCAGTACTTC. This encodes CSATPGETQYF.

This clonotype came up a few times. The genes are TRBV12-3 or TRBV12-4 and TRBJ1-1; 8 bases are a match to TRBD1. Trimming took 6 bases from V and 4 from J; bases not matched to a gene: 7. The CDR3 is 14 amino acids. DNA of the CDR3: TGTGCCAGCAGGGAAACAGGGGGTGGCACTGAAGCTTTCTTT. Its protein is CASRETGGGTEAFF.

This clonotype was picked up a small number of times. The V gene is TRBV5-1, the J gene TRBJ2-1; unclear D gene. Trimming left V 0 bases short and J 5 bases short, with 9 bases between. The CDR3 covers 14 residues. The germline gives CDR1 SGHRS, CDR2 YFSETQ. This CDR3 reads CASSLESLHNEQFF. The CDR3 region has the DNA TGCGCCAGCAGCTTGGAAAGCTTACACAATGAGCAGTTCTTC.